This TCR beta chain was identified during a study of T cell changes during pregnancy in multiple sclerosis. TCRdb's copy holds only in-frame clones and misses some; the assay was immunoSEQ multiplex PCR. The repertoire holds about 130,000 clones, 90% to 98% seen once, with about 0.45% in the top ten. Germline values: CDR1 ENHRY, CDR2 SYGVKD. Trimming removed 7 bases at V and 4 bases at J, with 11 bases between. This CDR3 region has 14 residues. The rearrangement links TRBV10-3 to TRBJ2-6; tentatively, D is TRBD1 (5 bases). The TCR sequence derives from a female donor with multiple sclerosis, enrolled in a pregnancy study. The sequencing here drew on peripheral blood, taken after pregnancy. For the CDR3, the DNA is TGTGCCATCACGGCAGGGATCGGGGCCAACGTCCTGACTTTC. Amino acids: CAITAGIGANVLTF.